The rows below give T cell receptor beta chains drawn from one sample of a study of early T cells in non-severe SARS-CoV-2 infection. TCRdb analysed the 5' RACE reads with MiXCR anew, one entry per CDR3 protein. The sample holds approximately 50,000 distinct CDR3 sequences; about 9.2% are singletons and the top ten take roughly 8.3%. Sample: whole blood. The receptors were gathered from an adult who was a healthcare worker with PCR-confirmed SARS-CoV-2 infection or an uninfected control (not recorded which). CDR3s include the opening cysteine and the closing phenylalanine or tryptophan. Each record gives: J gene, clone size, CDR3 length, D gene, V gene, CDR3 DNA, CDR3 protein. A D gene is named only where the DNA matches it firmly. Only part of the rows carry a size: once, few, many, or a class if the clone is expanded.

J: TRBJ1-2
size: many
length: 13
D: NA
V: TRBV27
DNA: TGTGCCAGCAGCCAGGGAGGAGACTATGGCTACACCTTC
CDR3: CASSQGGDYGYTF

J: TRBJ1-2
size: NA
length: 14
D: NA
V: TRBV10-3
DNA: TGTGCCATCAGTGACGCCCTAGAGGGGTATGGCTACACCTTC
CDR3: CAISDALEGYGYTF

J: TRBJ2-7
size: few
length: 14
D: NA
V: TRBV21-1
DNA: TGTGCCAGCGCATCGGCCCTGGGAAGGGACGAGCAGTACTTC
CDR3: CASASALGRDEQYF

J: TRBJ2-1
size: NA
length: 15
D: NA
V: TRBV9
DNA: TGTGCCAGCAGCCCTGGCAGGAGCTCCTACAATGAGCAGTTCTTC
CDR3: CASSPGRSSYNEQFF

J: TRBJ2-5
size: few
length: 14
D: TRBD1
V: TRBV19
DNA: TGTGCCAGTAGTGAATTACAGGGGGGAGAGACCCAGTACTTC
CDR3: CASSELQGGETQYF

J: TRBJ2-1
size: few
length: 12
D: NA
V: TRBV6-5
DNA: TGTGCCAGCAGTTTTGATCGCAATGAGCAGTTCTTC
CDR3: CASSFDRNEQFF

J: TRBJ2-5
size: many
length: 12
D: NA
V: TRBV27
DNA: TGTGCCAGCGGGGGACTCCAAGAGACCCAGTACTTC
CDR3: CASGGLQETQYF

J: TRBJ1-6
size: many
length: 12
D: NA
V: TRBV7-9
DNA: TGTGCCAGCAGCCTGACAGGTTCACCCCTCCACTTT
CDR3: CASSLTGSPLHF

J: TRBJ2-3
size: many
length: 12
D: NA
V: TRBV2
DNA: TGTGCCAGCAGTGCGCGCACAGATACGCAGTATTTT
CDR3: CASSARTDTQYF

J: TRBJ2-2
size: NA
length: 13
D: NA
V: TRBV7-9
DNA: TGTGCCGTCAACCTTCGGGACACCGGGGAGCTGTTTTTT
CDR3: CAVNLRDTGELFF

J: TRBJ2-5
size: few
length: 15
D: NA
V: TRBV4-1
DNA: TGCGCCAGCAGCCAAGACGACAGCCGGCGGGAGACCCAGTACTTC
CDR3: CASSQDDSRRETQYF

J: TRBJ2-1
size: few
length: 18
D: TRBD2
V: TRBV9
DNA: TGTGCCAGCAGCGTAGCGGGGTCGACTAGCGGGAGGCTAAGTGAGCAGTTCTTC
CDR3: CASSVAGSTSGRLSEQFF

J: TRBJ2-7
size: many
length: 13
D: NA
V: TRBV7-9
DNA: TGTGCCAGCAACTCGGACGGGGCCTACGAGCAGTACTTC
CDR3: CASNSDGAYEQYF

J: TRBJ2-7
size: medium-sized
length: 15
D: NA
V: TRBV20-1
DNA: TGCAGTGCCGGGCAAAGTCCGAGCCGGGCCTACGAGCAGTACTTC
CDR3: CSAGQSPSRAYEQYF

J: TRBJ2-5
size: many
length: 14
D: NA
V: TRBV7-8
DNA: TGTGCCAGCACCCCCCAGGACAGCCAAGAGACCCAGTACTTC
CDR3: CASTPQDSQETQYF

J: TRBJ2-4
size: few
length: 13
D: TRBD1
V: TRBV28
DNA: TGTGCCAGTAATACAGGGGCGGAAAACATTCAGTACTTC
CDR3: CASNTGAENIQYF

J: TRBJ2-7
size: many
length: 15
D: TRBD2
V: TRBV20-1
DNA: TGCAGTGCTCCCCCTCAGACTAGCGGGAAGATCAAGCAGTACTTC
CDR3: CSAPPQTSGKIKQYF

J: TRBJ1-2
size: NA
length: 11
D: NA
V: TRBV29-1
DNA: TGCAGTGGGGGTCAGGACTATGGCTACACCTTC
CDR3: CSGGQDYGYTF

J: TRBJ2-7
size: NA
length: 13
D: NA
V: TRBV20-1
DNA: TGCAGTGCCACCCAAGCGACCTCCTACGAGCAGTACTTC
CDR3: CSATQATSYEQYF

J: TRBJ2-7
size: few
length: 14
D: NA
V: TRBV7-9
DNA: TGTGCCAGCAGCTTCGGGCCCGAGATTATCGAGCAGTACTTC
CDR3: CASSFGPEIIEQYF

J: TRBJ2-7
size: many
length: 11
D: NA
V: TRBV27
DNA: TGTGCCAGCAGTTTTGGCTACGAGCAGTACTTC
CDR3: CASSFGYEQYF

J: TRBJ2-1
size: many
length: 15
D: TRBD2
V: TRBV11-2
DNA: TGTGCCAGCACTCGGGGGGAGCCCCAGAGGGATGAGCAGTTCTTC
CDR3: CASTRGEPQRDEQFF

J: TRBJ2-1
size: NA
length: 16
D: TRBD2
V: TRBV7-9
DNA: TGTGCCAGCAGCTTAGTTAGCGGGGCTACCTACAATGAGCAGTTCTTC
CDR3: CASSLVSGATYNEQFF

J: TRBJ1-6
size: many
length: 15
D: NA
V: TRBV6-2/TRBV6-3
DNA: TGTGCCAGCAGCTCGCGAAGCAATTATAATTCACCCCTCCACTTT
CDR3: CASSSRSNYNSPLHF

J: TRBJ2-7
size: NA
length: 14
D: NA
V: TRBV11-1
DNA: TGTGCCAGCAGCACGCGGGACAATATCTACGAGCAGTACTTC
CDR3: CASSTRDNIYEQYF

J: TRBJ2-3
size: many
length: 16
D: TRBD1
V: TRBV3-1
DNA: TGTGCCAGCAGCCAGGAAGGACAGGGATCATTGGATACGCAGTATTTT
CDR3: CASSQEGQGSLDTQYF

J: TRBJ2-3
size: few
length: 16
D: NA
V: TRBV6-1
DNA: TGTGCCAGCAGTCGAAGTGGTGGGGGTAGGTCAGATACGCAGTATTTT
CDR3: CASSRSGGGRSDTQYF

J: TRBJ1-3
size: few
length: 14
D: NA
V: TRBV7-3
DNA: TGTGCCAGCACGGACGGCCTCTCTGGAAACACCATATATTTT
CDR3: CASTDGLSGNTIYF

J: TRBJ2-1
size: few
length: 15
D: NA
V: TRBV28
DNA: TGTGCCAGCAGCCTAAGGCAAGTCGTCTACAATGAGCAGTTCTTC
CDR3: CASSLRQVVYNEQFF

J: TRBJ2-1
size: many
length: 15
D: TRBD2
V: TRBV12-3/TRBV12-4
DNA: TGTGCCAGCAGACCTGGGACTAGCGGGAGCCGTGAGCAGTTCTTC
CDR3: CASRPGTSGSREQFF

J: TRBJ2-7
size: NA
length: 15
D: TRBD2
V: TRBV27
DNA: TGTGCCAGCAGTACCGCCGCGGGGGGAGCCTACGAGCAGTACTTC
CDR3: CASSTAAGGAYEQYF

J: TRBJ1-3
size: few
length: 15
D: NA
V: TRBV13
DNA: TGTGCCAGCAGCTTACGGGCGACCGCTGAAAACACCATATATTTT
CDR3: CASSLRATAENTIYF

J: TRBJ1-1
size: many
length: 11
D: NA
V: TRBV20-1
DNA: TGCAGTCAGGACCTGAACACTGAAGCTTTCTTT
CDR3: CSQDLNTEAFF

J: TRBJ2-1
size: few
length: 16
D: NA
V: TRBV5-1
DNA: TGCGCCAGCAGCTTGGAGGGAGCAGGCTCCTACAATGAGCAGTTCTTC
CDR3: CASSLEGAGSYNEQFF

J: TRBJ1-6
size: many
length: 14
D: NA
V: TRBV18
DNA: TGTGCCAGCTCACCAAGCGACAATCGGTCACCCCTCCACTTT
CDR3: CASSPSDNRSPLHF

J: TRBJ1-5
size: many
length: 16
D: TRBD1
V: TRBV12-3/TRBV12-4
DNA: TGTGCCAGCAGTTTCCGGACAGGGCTTAGCAATCAGCCCCAGCATTTT
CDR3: CASSFRTGLSNQPQHF

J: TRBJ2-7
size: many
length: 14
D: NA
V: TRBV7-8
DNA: TGTGCCAGCAGCTTAACGGCCATCGCCTACGAGCAGTACTTC
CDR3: CASSLTAIAYEQYF

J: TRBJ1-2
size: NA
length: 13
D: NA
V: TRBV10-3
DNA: TGTGCCATCAGCCCCGACCCTAACTATGGCTACACCTTC
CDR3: CAISPDPNYGYTF

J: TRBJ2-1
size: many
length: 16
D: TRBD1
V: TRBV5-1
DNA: TGCGCCAGCAGTTTGGGACCGGGACAGGGTCCCTATGAGCAGTTCTTC
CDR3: CASSLGPGQGPYEQFF

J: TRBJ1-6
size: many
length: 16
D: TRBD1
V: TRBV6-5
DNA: TGTGCCAGCAGCCTCGAGGAGGGACAGGGAGATTCACCCCTCCACTTT
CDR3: CASSLEEGQGDSPLHF

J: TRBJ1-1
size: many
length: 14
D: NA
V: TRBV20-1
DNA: TGCAGTGCTAGAGATCAGGGGACGAACACTGAAGCTTTCTTT
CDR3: CSARDQGTNTEAFF

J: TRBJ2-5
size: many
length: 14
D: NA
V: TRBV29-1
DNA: TGCAGCGCTCAGCCTAGCGCGAACCAAGAGACCCAGTACTTC
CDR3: CSAQPSANQETQYF

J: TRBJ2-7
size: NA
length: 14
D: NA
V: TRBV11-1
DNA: TGTGCCAGCAGCTTAATGGGGTATTTCGACGAGCAGTACTTC
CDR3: CASSLMGYFDEQYF

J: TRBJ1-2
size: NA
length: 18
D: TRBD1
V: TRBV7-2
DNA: TGTGCCAGCAGCTTAGTTGTTAGTCGGGCAGGGGGCAACTATGGCTACACCTTC
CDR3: CASSLVVSRAGGNYGYTF

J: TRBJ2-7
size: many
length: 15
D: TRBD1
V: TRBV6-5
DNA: TGTGCCAGCAGGGCGGACAGGGGCGTACCCTACGAGCAGTACTTC
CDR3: CASRADRGVPYEQYF

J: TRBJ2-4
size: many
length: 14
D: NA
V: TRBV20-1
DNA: TGCAGTGCTAGGCCGCAGGTCGCGTTAAACATTCAGTACTTC
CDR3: CSARPQVALNIQYF

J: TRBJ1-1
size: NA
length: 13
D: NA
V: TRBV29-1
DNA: TGCAGCTCCCATGGGGGGAGGGGAACTGAAGCTTTCTTT
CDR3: CSSHGGRGTEAFF

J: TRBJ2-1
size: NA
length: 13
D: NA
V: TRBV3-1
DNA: TGTGCCAGCAGCCAAGATAGAGGTACTGAGCAGTTCTTC
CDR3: CASSQDRGTEQFF

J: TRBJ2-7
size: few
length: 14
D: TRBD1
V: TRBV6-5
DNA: TGTGCCAGCAGTCCGGACAGGGGGCGATACGAGCAGTACTTC
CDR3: CASSPDRGRYEQYF

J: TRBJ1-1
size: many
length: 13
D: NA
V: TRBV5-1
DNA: TGCGCCAGCAGCTGGGATTCAGGCTCTGAAGCTTTCTTT
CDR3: CASSWDSGSEAFF

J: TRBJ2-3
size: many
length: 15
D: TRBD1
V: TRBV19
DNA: TGTGCCAGTAGTATCCGGGACAGGCCTGCAGATACGCAGTATTTT
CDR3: CASSIRDRPADTQYF

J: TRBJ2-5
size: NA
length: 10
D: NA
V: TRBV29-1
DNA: TGCAGCGTTGAATCCGAGACCCAGTACTTC
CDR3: CSVESETQYF

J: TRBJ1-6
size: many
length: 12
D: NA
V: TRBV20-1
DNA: TGCAGTGCTGTGGGACCGAATTCACCCCTCCACTTT
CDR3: CSAVGPNSPLHF

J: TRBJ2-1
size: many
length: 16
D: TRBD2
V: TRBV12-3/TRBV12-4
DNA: TGTGCCAGCAGTTTAAAAGCTAGCGGGAGAGAGAATGAGCAGTTCTTC
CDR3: CASSLKASGRENEQFF

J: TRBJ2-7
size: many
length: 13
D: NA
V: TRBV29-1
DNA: TGCAGCGTTGGACACGGGCCCTCCTACGAGCAGTACTTC
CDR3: CSVGHGPSYEQYF

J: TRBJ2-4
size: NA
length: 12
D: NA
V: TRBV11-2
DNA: TGTGCCAGCAGCCCAAAAATGGCGATTCAGTACTTC
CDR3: CASSPKMAIQYF

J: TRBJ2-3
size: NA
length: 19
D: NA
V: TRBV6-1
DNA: TGTGCCAGCAGCCTTAGCCGGCCGGGAGATCTCAGGGACACAGATACGCAGTATTTT
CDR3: CASSLSRPGDLRDTDTQYF

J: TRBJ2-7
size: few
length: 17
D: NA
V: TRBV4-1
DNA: TGCGCCAGCAGCCCCGCCCCGGGCCCCGGGGAGATACACGAGCAGTACTTC
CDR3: CASSPAPGPGEIHEQYF

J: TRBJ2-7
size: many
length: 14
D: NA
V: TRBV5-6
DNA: TGTGCCAGCAGCTCCGGGACATTCTACTACGAGCAGTACTTC
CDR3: CASSSGTFYYEQYF